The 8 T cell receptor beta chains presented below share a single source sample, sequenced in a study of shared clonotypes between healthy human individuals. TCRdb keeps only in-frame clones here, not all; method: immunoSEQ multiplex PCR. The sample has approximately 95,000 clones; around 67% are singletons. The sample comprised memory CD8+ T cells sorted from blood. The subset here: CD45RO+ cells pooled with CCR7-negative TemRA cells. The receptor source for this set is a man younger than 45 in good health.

CDR3 nucleotides: TGTGCCAGTAGTTTTGTGTTCGTCGGGACAGGGGCCGACTACGAGCAGTACTTC. Its translation is CASSFVFVGTGADYEQYF. V gene TRBV19 combines with J gene TRBJ2-7; 10 bases are a match to TRBD1. Per the germline V gene, CDR1 is LNHDA and CDR2 is SQIVND (reference sequence). The CDR3 consists of 18 residues. Losses at the gene ends were 5 bases for V and 3 bases for J; bases not matched to a gene: 16.

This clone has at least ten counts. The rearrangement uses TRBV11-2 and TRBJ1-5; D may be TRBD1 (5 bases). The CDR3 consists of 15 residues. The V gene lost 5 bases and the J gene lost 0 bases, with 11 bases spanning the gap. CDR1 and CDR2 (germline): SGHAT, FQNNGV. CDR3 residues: CASSIDSGSNQPQHF. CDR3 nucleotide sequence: TGTGCCAGCAGCATTGACAGCGGTAGCAATCAGCCCCAGCATTTT.

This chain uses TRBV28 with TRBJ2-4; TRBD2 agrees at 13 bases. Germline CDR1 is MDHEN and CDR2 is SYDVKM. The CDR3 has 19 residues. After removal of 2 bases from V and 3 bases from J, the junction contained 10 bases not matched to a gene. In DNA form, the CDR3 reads TGTGCCAGCAGTTTAACTGGGACTAGCGGGACGTTAGGCAAAAACATTCAGTACTTC. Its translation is CASSLTGTSGTLGKNIQYF.

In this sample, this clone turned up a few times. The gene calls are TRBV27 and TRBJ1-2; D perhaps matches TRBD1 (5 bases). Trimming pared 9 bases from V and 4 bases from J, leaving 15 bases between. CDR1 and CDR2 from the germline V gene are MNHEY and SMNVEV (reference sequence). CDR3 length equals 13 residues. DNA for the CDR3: TGTGCCAGTGCGCTAGGGGCGGGCTATGGCTACACCTTC. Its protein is CASALGAGYGYTF.

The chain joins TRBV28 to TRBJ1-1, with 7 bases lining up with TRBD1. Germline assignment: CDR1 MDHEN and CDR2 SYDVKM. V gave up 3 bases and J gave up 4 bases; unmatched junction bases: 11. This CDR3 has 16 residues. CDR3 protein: CASSFLLTGRGTEAFF. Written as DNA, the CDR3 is TGTGCCAGCAGTTTTCTTTTGACAGGGCGGGGCACTGAAGCTTTCTTT.

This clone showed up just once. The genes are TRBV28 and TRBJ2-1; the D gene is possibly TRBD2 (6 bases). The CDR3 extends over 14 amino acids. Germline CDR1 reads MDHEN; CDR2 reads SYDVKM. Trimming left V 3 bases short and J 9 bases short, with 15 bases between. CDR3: CASSLTRVVSEQFF. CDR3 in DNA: TGTGCCAGCAGTTTGACTAGAGTGGTTTCTGAGCAGTTCTTC. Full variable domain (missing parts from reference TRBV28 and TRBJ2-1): DVKVTQSSRYLVKRTGEKVFLECVQDMDHENMFWYRQDPGLGLRLIYFSYDVKMKEKGDIPEGYSVSREKKERFSLILESASTNQTSMYLCASSLTRVVSEQFFGPGTRLTVL.

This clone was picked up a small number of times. The DNA of the CDR3 is TGTGCCAGCAGTTTGGGCAGGGGTAAAGATACGCAGTATTTT. This translates into CASSLGRGKDTQYF. The gene calls are TRBV27 and TRBJ2-3, with D possibly matching TRBD1 (6 bases). V was pared by 3 bases and J by 5 bases, with 12 bases between. The CDR3 has 14 amino acids. In germline, CDR1 is MNHEY, CDR2 SMNVEV (reference sequence).

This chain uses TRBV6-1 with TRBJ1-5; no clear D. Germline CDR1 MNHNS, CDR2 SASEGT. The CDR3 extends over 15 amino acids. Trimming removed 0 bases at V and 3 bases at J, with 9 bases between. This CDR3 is CASSEASSFNQPQHF. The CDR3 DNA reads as TGTGCCAGCAGTGAAGCGTCTTCCTTCAATCAGCCCCAGCATTTT.